Listed here are 28 T cell receptor beta chains from one sample, sequenced in a study of CD8 T cells in Susac syndrome. Reverse transcription of about 0.5 to 1 ug RNA used random hexamers. Each CDR3 protein is one row after TCRdb ran MiXCR on the immunoSEQ multiplex PCR reads. The table shows 230,000 or so distinct CDR3 sequences, with 95% occurring only once. The sample consisted of CD4+ T cells from PBMCs. All receptors come from a human donor with multiple sclerosis.

The rearrangement uses TRBV18 and TRBJ2-5; D not certain. Trimming took off 2 bases at V and 4 bases at J, with 11 bases between the two ends. This CDR3 region has 14 residues. Germline V gives CDR1 KGHSH, CDR2 LQKENI. CDR3 residues: CASSPDRVVETQYF. The CDR3 coding sequence is TGTGCCAGCTCACCAGATAGGGTTGTAGAGACCCAGTACTTC.

The chain is built from TRBV7-2 and TRBJ2-7; 8 positions agree with TRBD1. The CDR3 is 12 amino acids. Germline CDR1 SGHTA, CDR2 FQGNSA. The junction had 2 bases not matched to a gene; V was cut back by 5 bases and J by 5 bases. As DNA, the CDR3 is TGTGCCAGCAGCAAGACAGGGGACGAGCAGTACTTC. Its protein product is CASSKTGDEQYF.

V usage is TRBV20-1 and J usage is TRBJ2-1, with TRBD2 matching over 7 bases. The length of the CDR3 is 14 residues. The germline V gene encodes CDR1 DFQATT and CDR2 SNEGSKA (reference sequence). Trimming took 6 bases from V and 5 from J; bases not matched to a gene: 10. In DNA form, the CDR3 reads TGCAGTGCCCCTTTGTGGGAGGGTAACAATGAGCAGTTCTTC. It yields the protein CSAPLWEGNNEQFF.

The chain has TRBV3-1 and TRBJ2-7; D is unclear. Germline values: CDR1 LGHDT, CDR2 YNNKEL (reference sequence). V shed 4 bases and J shed 5 bases, with 9 bases lying between them. The CDR3 runs to 12 residues. CDR3 residues: CASSRVLDEQYF. The CDR3 nucleotides are TGTGCCAGCAGCCGGGTACTTGACGAGCAGTACTTC.

The V call is TRBV19, the J call TRBJ1-5, with D unclear. V lost 2 bases to trimming and J lost 5 bases, with 10 bases between them. Germline-derived CDR1 and CDR2 are LNHDA and SQIVND (reference sequence). The CDR3 consists of 14 residues. Here the CDR3 reads CASSIWAWDQPQHF. The CDR3 nucleotides are TGTGCCAGTAGTATATGGGCGTGGGATCAGCCCCAGCATTTT.

This sequence joins TRBV9 and TRBJ1-2; weak D call: TRBD1 (6 bases). Trimming left V 3 bases short and J 0 bases short, with 12 bases between. CDR3 length: 15 amino acids. Germline CDR1 is SGDLS and CDR2 is YYNGEE. The CDR3 sequence: CASSEQGTTNYGYTF. Written as DNA, the CDR3 is TGTGCCAGCAGCGAACAGGGTACAACTAACTATGGCTACACCTTC.

The chain combines TRBV7-2 with TRBJ1-6; possibly TRBD1 for D (5 bases). Looked up from germline, CDR1 is SGHTA and CDR2 is FQGNSA. The CDR3 extends over 16 amino acids. Trimming stripped 1 base from V and 9 bases from J, with 16 bases between. Written as DNA, the CDR3 is TGTGCCAGCAGCTTAGTATGGGCAGGGAAAGGTTCACCCCTCCACTTT. Protein sequence: CASSLVWAGKGSPLHF.

The rearrangement joins TRBV27 to TRBJ2-7, with D perhaps matching TRBD1 or TRBD2 (5 bases each). The CDR3 is 14 residues long. Trimming removed 5 bases at V and 8 bases at J, with 19 bases between. CDR1 is MNHEY, CDR2 SMNVEV, per germline (reference sequence). The CDR3 is CASSLGDRPWQQYF. DNA for the CDR3: TGTGCCAGCAGTCTAGGGGACCGACCTTGGCAGCAGTACTTC.

This chain links TRBV5-1 with TRBJ2-1; tentative D call: TRBD1 (5 bases). Trimming pared 5 bases from V and 8 bases from J, leaving 8 bases between. This CDR3 has 11 amino acids. CDR1 and CDR2 from the germline V gene are SGHRS and YFSETQ. The CDR3 region has the DNA TGCGCCAGCAGAGGGGTGCATGAGCAGTTCTTC. Amino acids: CASRGVHEQFF.

This clonotype was counted a few times. The chain is built from TRBV29-1 and TRBJ2-7, with D possibly matching TRBD2 (6 bases). Germline V gene data show CDR1 as SQVTM and CDR2 as ANQGSEA. CDR3 length: 11 residues. V dropped 3 bases and J dropped 7 bases, with 10 bases sitting between them. The CDR3 DNA is TGCAGCGTTGAGCGCGGGAAAGAGCAGTACTTC. Encoded protein: CSVERGKEQYF.

The V call is TRBV12-5, the J call TRBJ2-3; D is ambiguous. Per the germline V gene, CDR1 is LGHNT and CDR2 is FRNRAP. V was shortened by 6 bases and J by 0 bases, with 10 bases between the two germline ends. There are 14 residues in the CDR3. The CDR3 bases are TGTGCTAGTGGGCGCACCACTAGCACAGATACGCAGTATTTT. Translated, it gives CASGRTTSTDTQYF.

The V and J genes are TRBV4-2 and TRBJ2-7, with 9 nucleotides matching TRBD1. Germline lookup yields CDR1 LGHNA and CDR2 YNFKEQ. The CDR3 extends over 15 amino acids. V trimming: 6 bases; J trimming: 5 bases; junction bases outside the gene matches: 11. In DNA, the CDR3 is TGTGCCAGCAGTGGGACCGGGACAGGGAAGGACGAGCAGTACTTC. It encodes CASSGTGTGKDEQYF.

The chain combines TRBV30 with TRBJ1-2, with 10 bases aligning to TRBD1. V was pared by 6 bases and J by 8 bases, with 9 bases of the junction left unmatched. The CDR3 runs to 13 residues. CDR1 and CDR2 (germline): GTSNPN, SVGIG (reference sequence). For the CDR3, the DNA is TGTGCCTGCGCGGGACAGGGGCTTGGCGGCTACACCTTC. It encodes CACAGQGLGGYTF.

J is TRBJ1-5 and V is TRBV7-6; D ambiguous. This CDR3 contains 14 residues. Deletions cut 1 base from V and 9 bases from J, with 13 bases between. Germline V gene sequence: CDR1 SGHVS, CDR2 FNYEAQ. Here the CDR3 reads CASSLEDALGPQHF. The CDR3 DNA reads TGTGCCAGCAGCTTAGAGGACGCGCTGGGGCCCCAGCATTTT. The variable domain in full, completed from reference TRBV7-6 and TRBJ1-5, reads GAGVSQSPRYKVTKRGQDVALRCDPISGHVSLYWYRQALGQGPEFLTYFNYEAQQDKSGLPNDRFSAERPEGSISTLTIQRTEQRDSAMYRCASSLEDALGPQHFGDGTRLSIL.

This rearrangement joins TRBV20-1 to TRBJ1-1; D is unclear. V gave up 3 bases and J gave up 5 bases, with 16 bases separating them. This CDR3 contains 14 residues. Germline V lookup: CDR1 DFQATT, CDR2 SNEGSKA (reference sequence). As DNA, the CDR3 is TGCAGTGCTAGGCGTGGTGTACAACAGACTGAAGCTTTCTTT. It yields the protein CSARRGVQQTEAFF.

V usage is TRBV3-1 and J usage is TRBJ1-2; D is uncertain. Germline assignment: CDR1 LGHDT and CDR2 YNNKEL (reference sequence). The CDR3 totals 17 residues. The V and J ends lost 0 bases and 3 bases respectively, with 17 bases between them. Here the CDR3 DNA reads TGTGCCAGCAGCCAAGAAAACAACGGGCGTAGATACTATGGCTACACCTTC. This codes for CASSQENNGRRYYGYTF.

The chain joins TRBV20-1 to TRBJ2-3, with 10 bases that match TRBD2. V lost 5 bases and J lost 6; bases outside the gene matches: 8. The CDR3 consists of 14 residues. Germline V gives CDR1 DFQATT, CDR2 SNEGSKA (reference sequence). The CDR3 is CSAHAAGGGDTQYF. CDR3 DNA: TGCAGTGCTCATGCAGCGGGAGGGGGGGATACGCAGTATTTT.

The gene calls are TRBV20-1 and TRBJ1-1; D ambiguous. Germline lookup yields CDR1 DFQATT and CDR2 SNEGSKA (reference sequence). The CDR3 covers 11 residues. V was pared by 5 bases and J by 4 bases, with 8 bases between. Written as DNA, the CDR3 is TGCAGTGCTCCCCGGAGCACTGAAGCTTTCTTT. Amino acid sequence: CSAPRSTEAFF.

The gene calls are TRBV12-3 or TRBV12-4 and TRBJ1-1; TRBD1 aligns across 8 bases. V was pared by 5 bases and J by 0 bases, with 5 bases of the junction left unmatched. This CDR3 has 15 residues. The CDR3: CASSAPGQVNTEAFF. DNA for the CDR3: TGTGCCAGCAGTGCACCGGGACAGGTGAACACTGAAGCTTTCTTT.

V and J are TRBV12-3 or TRBV12-4 and TRBJ1-2, with D hard to call. The CDR3 is made up of 12 amino acids. Trimming took off 5 bases at V and 8 bases at J, with 12 bases between the two ends. The CDR3: CASSPLNRGYTF. Written as DNA, the CDR3 is TGTGCCAGCAGTCCCCTTAATCGGGGCTACACCTTC.

The sample holds one count of this clonotype. The chain couples TRBV20-1 to TRBJ2-7; 8 positions match TRBD2. The germline CDR1 and CDR2 sequences are DFQATT and SNEGSKA (reference sequence). The CDR3 spans 15 residues. Trimming at V came to 6 bases and at J to 1 base, leaving 11 bases not matched to a gene. This CDR3 reads CSAVHGGRISYEQYF. CDR3 coding DNA: TGCAGTGCCGTACACGGCGGGAGGATTTCCTACGAGCAGTACTTC.

This chain connects TRBV5-1 to TRBJ2-7; TRBD1 matches 10 bases. The CDR3 runs to 14 residues. The V segment lost 4 bases and the J segment 4 bases; nucleotides outside the gene matches: 5. Germline CDR1 SGHRS, CDR2 YFSETQ. CDR3 sequence reads: CASSRGQGFYEQYF. For the CDR3, the DNA is TGCGCCAGCAGCAGGGGACAGGGGTTTTACGAGCAGTACTTC.

The chain recombines TRBV7-3 with TRBJ2-1; D gene unclear. Germline assignment: CDR1 SGHTA and CDR2 FQGTGA. The CDR3 is made up of 15 amino acids. V lost 0 bases, J lost 0 bases, and 6 bases lay in between. DNA for the CDR3: TGTGCCAGCAGCTTAACACTTAGCTCCTACAATGAGCAGTTCTTC. This encodes CASSLTLSSYNEQFF.

The rearrangement joins TRBV12-5 to TRBJ2-1; D is unresolved. CDR3 length equals 11 residues. The germline V gene encodes CDR1 LGHNT and CDR2 FRNRAP. The V end was cut by 0 bases, the J end by 13 bases, with 7 bases between. Here the CDR3 DNA reads TGTGCTAGTGGTTTGGTACAGAACCAGTTCTTC. It codes for CASGLVQNQFF.

The chain carries TRBV6-1 and TRBJ1-5; D is possibly TRBD1 (5 bases). Between the trimmed V and J ends, which lost 6 bases and 9 bases, there was a span of 18 bases. The CDR3 runs to 14 residues. The germline V gene encodes CDR1 MNHNS and CDR2 SASEGT. CDR3 coding DNA: TGTGCCAGCAGGGAGACAGATACATCACGGCCCCAGCATTTT. It encodes CASRETDTSRPQHF.

The gene calls are TRBV9 and TRBJ2-4; D is ambiguous. This CDR3 is built from 15 residues. Per the germline V gene, CDR1 is SGDLS and CDR2 is YYNGEE. Trimming took 0 bases from V and 4 from J, leaving 11 bases between them. DNA for the CDR3: TGTGCCAGCAGCGTAGGACACGACCCTAAAAACATTCAGTACTTC. It codes for CASSVGHDPKNIQYF.

This chain connects TRBV29-1 to TRBJ1-2; D call uncertain. CDR3 size: 14 residues. CDR1 is SQVTM and CDR2 is ANQGSEA in the germline V gene. Trimming took 1 base from V and 0 from J, leaving 9 bases between them. CDR3 loop: CSVEAEDANYGYTF. CDR3 in DNA: TGCAGCGTTGAAGCCGAGGACGCTAACTATGGCTACACCTTC.

The chain combines TRBV9 with TRBJ2-1; D might be TRBD2 (6 bases). Germline V CDR1 and CDR2: SGDLS, YYNGEE. V lost 4 bases, J lost 3 bases, and 8 bases lay in between. This CDR3 is 13 amino acids long. CDR3 loop: CASSWGLYNEQFF. The CDR3 nucleotides read TGTGCCAGCAGCTGGGGACTCTACAATGAGCAGTTCTTC.